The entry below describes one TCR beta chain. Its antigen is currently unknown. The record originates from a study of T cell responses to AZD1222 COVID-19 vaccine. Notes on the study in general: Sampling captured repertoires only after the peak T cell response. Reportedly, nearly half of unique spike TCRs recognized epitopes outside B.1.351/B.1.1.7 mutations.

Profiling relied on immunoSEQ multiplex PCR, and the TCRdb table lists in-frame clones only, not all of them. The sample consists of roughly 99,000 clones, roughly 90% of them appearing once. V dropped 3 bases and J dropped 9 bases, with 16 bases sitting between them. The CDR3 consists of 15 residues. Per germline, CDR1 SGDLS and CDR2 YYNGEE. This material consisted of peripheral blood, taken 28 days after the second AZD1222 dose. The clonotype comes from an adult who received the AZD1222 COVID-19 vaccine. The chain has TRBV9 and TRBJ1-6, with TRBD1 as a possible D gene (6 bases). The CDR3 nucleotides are TGTGCCAGCAGCGCGCGTTCAGGGGAGTCTTCACCCCTCCACTTT. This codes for CASSARSGESSPLHF.